This is a list of T cell receptor beta chains from one sample in a study of OX40 agonist ivuxolimab in advanced cancers. Using immunoSEQ multiplex PCR, the repertoire was profiled, and TCRdb retains in-frame clones only, with some absent. The sample includes 80,000 to 90,000 clones, about 86% of them seen just once. Specimen: CD4+ or CD8+ T cells sorted from blood, collected in a trial of the OX40 agonist ivuxolimab. These receptor sequences come from an adult with an advanced solid tumor such as melanoma, head and neck, liver or kidney cancer. The CDR3 runs from the conserved cysteine through the conserved F or W. A D gene is named only where the DNA matches it firmly. Clone size, where shown, is once, few, many, or a class for clones that have expanded.

J,size,D,V,CDR3,DNA
TRBJ1-2,.,.,TRBV7-9,CASSLDLNYGYTF,TGTGCCAGCAGCTTAGACCTAAACTATGGCTACACCTTC
TRBJ2-3,.,.,TRBV28,CASSSSWGGERDTQYF,TGTGCCAGCAGTTCCTCCTGGGGCGGGGAGAGAGATACGCAGTATTTT
TRBJ1-4,once,.,TRBV19,CASSSPSDTSTNEKLFF,TGTGCCAGTAGTTCACCTTCGGACACCTCAACTAATGAAAAACTGTTTTTT
TRBJ2-2,.,.,TRBV4-1,CASSQEGSAGELFF,TGCGCCAGCAGCCAAGAGGGTAGTGCGGGGGAGCTGTTTTTT
TRBJ2-7,.,.,TRBV7-9,CASSSPRDTFTYEQYF,TGTGCCAGCAGCTCACCCCGGGACACCTTTACCTACGAGCAGTACTTC
TRBJ2-7,.,TRBD2,TRBV5-1,CASSLEGTSTYEQYF,TGCGCCAGCAGCTTGGAGGGGACTAGCACCTACGAGCAGTACTTC
TRBJ2-5,.,TRBD1,TRBV29-1,CSVLRQGGETQYF,TGCAGCGTTCTTAGACAGGGGGGAGAGACCCAGTACTTC
TRBJ2-2,.,TRBD2,TRBV7-9,CASSPKRSSGAYTGELFF,TGTGCCAGCAGCCCTAAGCGGTCTAGCGGGGCCTACACCGGGGAGCTGTTTTTT
TRBJ2-7,.,.,TRBV19,CASSIEGGYEQYF,TGTGCCAGTAGTATAGAAGGGGGCTACGAGCAGTACTTC
TRBJ2-7,.,.,TRBV5-4,CASSDERDGGLKQYF,TGTGCCAGCAGCGACGAACGGGACGGAGGCCTCAAGCAGTACTTC
TRBJ2-3,.,.,TRBV10-2,CASRSGGTDTQYF,TGCGCCAGCAGGTCCGGGGGAACAGATACGCAGTATTTT
TRBJ1-3,.,.,TRBV5-1,CASMEGAGNTIYF,TGCGCCAGCATGGAGGGGGCTGGAAACACCATATATTTT
TRBJ1-6,.,.,TRBV5-1,CASSLRVSGNSPLHF,TGCGCCAGCAGCCTCAGGGTCTCGGGTAATTCACCCCTCCACTTT
TRBJ1-2,.,.,TRBV7-3,CASSLTSDYGYTF,TGTGCCAGCAGCTTAACGAGCGACTATGGCTACACCTTC
TRBJ2-5,.,.,TRBV5-1,CASSSDDYYQETQYF,TGCGCCAGCAGCTCGGACGACTATTACCAAGAGACCCAGTACTTC
TRBJ2-6,.,.,TRBV2,CASSEEISGANVLTF,TGTGCCAGCAGTGAGGAAATCTCTGGGGCCAACGTCCTGACTTTC
TRBJ1-5,.,.,TRBV5-8,CASSWGEGNQPQHF,TGTGCCAGCAGCTGGGGGGAGGGCAATCAGCCCCAGCATTTT
TRBJ2-1,.,.,TRBV9,CASSPLGSSDEQFF,TGTGCCAGCAGCCCGCTTGGGAGTTCGGATGAGCAGTTCTTC
TRBJ2-1,.,.,TRBV5-1,CASSPLGGGQYNEQFF,TGCGCCAGCAGCCCCCTAGGGGGGGGCCAATACAATGAGCAGTTCTTC
TRBJ1-5,once,.,TRBV30,CAWSLGANQPQHF,TGTGCCTGGAGCTTGGGGGCAAATCAGCCCCAGCATTTT
TRBJ1-2,.,TRBD1,TRBV19,CASSIDDRDRYYGYTF,TGTGCCAGTAGTATAGATGACCGGGACAGGTACTATGGCTACACCTTC
TRBJ2-3,.,.,TRBV11-3,CASSLGASDTQYF,TGTGCCAGCAGCTTAGGGGCGTCAGATACGCAGTATTTT
TRBJ1-1,.,.,TRBV29-1,CRRRRGADNTEAFF,TGCAGAAGACGGCGGGGGGCGGACAACACTGAAGCTTTCTTT
TRBJ2-1,.,.,TRBV5-6,CASSPWASVHEQFF,TGTGCCAGCAGCCCGTGGGCTAGCGTCCATGAGCAGTTCTTC
TRBJ1-1,few,.,TRBV9,CASSVGQGVRTEAFF,TGTGCCAGCAGCGTAGGGCAGGGAGTTCGCACTGAAGCTTTCTTT
TRBJ2-5,.,.,TRBV30,CASLIGNGFRRTQYF,TGTGCCAGCTTGATCGGAAATGGTTTTAGGAGGACCCAGTACTTC
TRBJ1-3,.,.,TRBV2,CASSSGVSGNTIYF,TGTGCCAGCAGTTCAGGGGTCTCTGGAAACACCATATATTTT
TRBJ1-6,.,.,TRBV6-5,CASSYGRKPNSPLHF,TGTGCCAGCAGTTACGGACGCAAGCCGAATTCACCCCTCCACTTT
TRBJ1-1,few,.,TRBV2,CASSVRNTEAFF,TGTGCCAGCAGTGTGAGGAACACTGAAGCTTTCTTT
TRBJ1-4,.,.,TRBV28,CASTFPGVAEKLFF,TGTGCCAGCACCTTCCCAGGGGTGGCAGAAAAACTGTTTTTT
TRBJ1-2,.,TRBD1,TRBV7-6,CASSLWTGGYTF,TGTGCCAGCAGCCTGTGGACAGGGGGCTACACCTTC
TRBJ1-4,.,.,TRBV9,CASSVGATRTTEKLFF,TGTGCCAGCAGCGTAGGGGCCACGCGGACCACTGAAAAACTGTTTTTT
TRBJ2-5,.,.,TRBV28,CASSFGPLRPQYF,TGTGCCAGCAGTTTCGGACCGCTTAGGCCCCAGTACTTC
TRBJ1-5,.,.,TRBV6-1,CASSDPRGDFANQPQHF,TGTGCCAGCAGTGACCCTAGAGGGGATTTCGCCAATCAGCCCCAGCATTTT
TRBJ2-5,.,TRBD2,TRBV7-7,CASSLGGLAGGAQETQYF,TGTGCCAGCAGCCTCGGGGGGCTAGCGGGGGGCGCCCAAGAGACCCAGTACTTC
TRBJ1-2,.,TRBD1,TRBV7-6,CASSPQTGQGYGYTF,TGTGCCAGCAGCCCGCAGACAGGGCAAGGCTATGGCTACACCTTC
TRBJ1-5,once,TRBD1,TRBV19,CASSANRGYSNQPQHF,TGTGCCAGTAGTGCTAACAGGGGCTATAGCAATCAGCCCCAGCATTTT
TRBJ1-4,.,.,TRBV19,CASSIYRGWGPASTNEKLFF,TGTGCCAGTAGTATATATCGGGGATGGGGTCCGGCGAGTACAAATGAAAAACTGTTTTTT
TRBJ1-4,.,TRBD1,TRBV5-4,CASSPWTGQEEKLFF,TGTGCCAGCAGCCCATGGACAGGGCAAGAGGAAAAACTGTTTTTT
TRBJ1-5,once,.,TRBV28,CASSLSVRVGSQPQHF,TGTGCCAGCAGTTTATCGGTTAGGGTCGGTAGTCAGCCCCAGCATTTT
TRBJ1-6,.,TRBD1,TRBV28,CASSLGQGAGSYNSPLHF,TGTGCCAGCAGTTTGGGACAGGGGGCCGGGTCCTATAATTCACCCCTCCACTTT